Listed below are T cell receptor beta chains from one sample, sequenced in a study of CD8+CD57+ T cells in acquired aplastic anemia. Via MiXCR, TCRdb re-called the reads, giving one row per CDR3 protein. This table has about 160,000 distinct CDR3 sequences, around 52% appearing once. Sequences were obtained from sorted CD4+, CD8+, or CD8+CD57+ T cells (not recorded which) from PBMCs. The receptors originated from a human donor with aplastic anemia. CDR3s include the opening cysteine and the closing phenylalanine or tryptophan. The order of the fields is J gene, V gene, CDR3 protein.

TRBJ1-1 | TRBV15 | CATSRAQGYTEAFF
TRBJ2-7 | TRBV11-2 | CASSLLPLSYEQYF
TRBJ2-7 | TRBV19 | CASSSRTSGRTEQYF
TRBJ1-1 | TRBV15 | CATSAGTGRNTEAFF
TRBJ1-2 | TRBV6-4 | CASSDSWQAKGGYTF
- | TRBV2 | CASSFGGTDTQHF
TRBJ2-7 | TRBV6-5 | CASSSGRASSFEQYF
TRBJ2-5 | TRBV12-3/TRBV12-4 | CASSQGLDSQETQYF
TRBJ2-1 | TRBV6-5 | CASSSQRYNEQFF
TRBJ2-7 | TRBV15 | CATSTPGQTSYEQYF
TRBJ2-5 | TRBV2 | CASIWQIQETQYF
TRBJ2-7 | TRBV20-1 | CSAQGQAAYEQYF
TRBJ2-5 | TRBV10-3 | CAISETDFGQETQYF
TRBJ2-5 | TRBV6-2/TRBV6-3 | CATGLAGGPRETQYF
TRBJ2-3 | TRBV7-3 | CASSLGLAGGKDTQYF
TRBJ2-1 | TRBV24-1 | CATSDPTTSGRTNEQFF
TRBJ2-2 | TRBV12-3/TRBV12-4 | CASLGLGGTGELFF
TRBJ1-5 | TRBV24-1 | CATSEYDTNQPQHF
TRBJ2-7 | TRBV27 | CASSLSFALGAYEQYF
TRBJ2-1 | TRBV19 | CASSLTGTQFF
TRBJ1-1 | TRBV10-3 | CAIGFRTEAFF
TRBJ2-7 | TRBV11-1 | CASSRGAGGGLWDEQYF
TRBJ2-7 | TRBV10-2 | CASSESPSCEQYF
TRBJ2-1 | TRBV29-1 | CSVGEPNLNEQFF
TRBJ1-3 | TRBV10-3 | CAISESSGNTIYF
TRBJ2-7 | TRBV11-2 | CASSQTGAYEQYF
TRBJ1-5 | TRBV7-9 | CASSSADRDPQHF
TRBJ2-2 | TRBV11-1 | CASSSTSAPNTGELFF
TRBJ2-5 | TRBV10-3 | CAISESPGLQETQYF
TRBJ2-3 | TRBV29-1 | CSVVGRFSTDTQYF
TRBJ2-2 | TRBV7-9 | CASSLGAGFTGELFF
TRBJ2-5 | TRBV6-2/TRBV6-3 | CASSYEGETQYF
TRBJ2-3 | TRBV5-6 | CASTGSLTDTQYF
TRBJ2-1 | TRBV20-1 | CSARSAGTSASNEQFF
TRBJ2-7 | TRBV5-5 | CASTLGIFLNEQYF
TRBJ1-6 | TRBV19 | CASSDNRADNSPLHF
TRBJ1-2 | TRBV20-1 | CSASPPRELYGYTF
TRBJ2-7 | TRBV7-7 | CASSPGQGGPYERYF
TRBJ1-1 | TRBV5-1 | CASSPEVGRNTEAFF
TRBJ2-1 | TRBV4-1 | CASSLPSGTADNEQFF
TRBJ2-5 | TRBV7-7 | CASSTRLEETQYF
TRBJ1-1 | TRBV19 | CASSITGYTEAFF
TRBJ2-5 | TRBV10-3 | CAISGAGVEETQYF
TRBJ2-1 | TRBV5-6 | CASLMGGSAYNEQFF
TRBJ2-7 | TRBV2 | CALREVYEQYF
TRBJ2-1 | TRBV12-3/TRBV12-4 | CASSTTGTAKAGGTYNEQFF
TRBJ2-2 | TRBV10-2 | CASSDFNTGELFF
TRBJ2-5 | TRBV20-1 | CSARDRVSPPYF
TRBJ2-5 | TRBV20-1 | CSAKRETQYF
TRBJ2-2 | TRBV6-5 | CASSYATGGATGELFF
TRBJ2-1 | TRBV7-9 | CASSSGTDNEQFF
TRBJ2-7 | TRBV20-1 | CSASTSGNYEQYF
TRBJ1-6 | TRBV7-3 | CASSFQLNSPLHF